The source of this T cell receptor beta chain is a study of cytomegalovirus exposure and HLA in healthy donors. Study results and limitations: Relative to equally common others, HLA-associated TCR beta chains showed greater clonal expansion in a later analysis. TCR beta V- and J-gene trimming, according to a later analysis, was linked to a missense DCLRE1C variant.

The study ran its PCR with 60 Vbeta and 13 Jbeta primers. Libraries were prepared by immunoSEQ multiplex PCR; TCRdb keeps only in-frame clonotypes and omits some of them. The table has some 190,000 clones, more than 75% seen once; the top ten hold roughly 1.7%. This CDR3 comprises 16 residues. The V and J ends lost 5 bases and 4 bases, in that order; junction bases with no gene match: 7. The germline V gene has CDR1 SGHNT and CDR2 YENEEA. About this clone itself: Its antigen remains unknown.

This clonotype was sampled from a woman aged 18-30 years in good health and CMV-seronegative. Sample: PBMCs. The V gene is TRBV11-3, the J gene TRBJ2-2, with 10 positions matching TRBD1. CDR3: CASSTLGTGATGELFF. The CDR3 nucleotides are TGTGCCAGCAGCACCCTCGGGACAGGGGCCACCGGGGAGCTGTTTTTT.